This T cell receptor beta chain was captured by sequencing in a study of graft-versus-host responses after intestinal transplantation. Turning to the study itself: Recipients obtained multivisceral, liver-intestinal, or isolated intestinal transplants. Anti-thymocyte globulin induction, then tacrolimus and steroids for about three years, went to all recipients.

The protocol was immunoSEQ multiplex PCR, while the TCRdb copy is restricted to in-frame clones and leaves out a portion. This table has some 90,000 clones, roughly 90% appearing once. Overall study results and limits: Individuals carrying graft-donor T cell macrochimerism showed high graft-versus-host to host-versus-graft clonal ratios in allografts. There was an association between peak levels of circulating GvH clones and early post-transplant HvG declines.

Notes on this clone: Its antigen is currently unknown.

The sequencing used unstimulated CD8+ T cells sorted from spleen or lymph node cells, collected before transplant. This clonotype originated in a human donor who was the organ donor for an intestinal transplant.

The CDR3 protein is CASSPHADRGPNEQYF. CDR3 nucleotides: TGCGCCAGCAGCCCACATGCGGACAGGGGGCCCAACGAGCAGTACTTC. The chain has TRBV4-3 and TRBJ2-7; TRBD1 agrees at 11 bases. V dropped 4 bases and J dropped 5; count of bases not matched to a gene: 10. The CDR3 runs 16 residues. Germline CDR1 LGHNA, CDR2 YSLEER.